A selection of T cell receptor beta chains follows, all from one sample in a study of T cells in tuberculosis. The repertoire was sequenced with immunoSEQ multiplex PCR; TCRdb's copy has only in-frame clones and lacks some. The sample contains some 20,000 clones, around 91% of which appear only once. Sequences were obtained from PBMCs. These receptors came from a donor aged 10-29 years with latent tuberculosis or without tuberculosis infection. CDR3s include the opening cysteine and the closing phenylalanine or tryptophan. The D gene is left open where the match is weak. Clone size is shown for a subset of rows, as once, few, many or a class of expanded clone.

>TRBJ2-1|NA|once|TRBV10-3|16
CAISEGSGGAYNEQFF
TGTGCCATCAGTGAAGGGAGCGGAGGTGCCTACAATGAGCAGTTCTTC
>TRBJ1-1|NA|few|TRBV4-2|15
CASSQEVAEVAEAFF
TGTGCCAGCAGCCAAGAGGTAGCCGAGGTGGCTGAAGCTTTCTTT
>TRBJ1-2|TRBD1|NA|TRBV15|16
CATSREYVGQVRGYTF
TGTGCCACCAGCAGAGAGTACGTGGGACAGGTCAGGGGCTACACCTTC
>TRBJ2-7|TRBD2|NA|TRBV5-1|15
CASSLGLAGVYEQYF
TGCGCCAGCAGCTTAGGACTAGCGGGGGTTTACGAGCAGTACTTC
>TRBJ1-2|NA|NA|TRBV9|14
CASSVDRGDYGYTF
TGTGCCAGCAGCGTAGATCGGGGGGACTATGGCTACACCTTC
>TRBJ1-4|NA|NA|TRBV6-6|14
CASRAPGQVEKLFF
TGTGCCAGCAGAGCGCCGGGTCAAGTGGAAAAACTGTTTTTT
>TRBJ2-3|TRBD1|NA|TRBV9|14
CASNLGQGSSTQYF
TGTGCCAGCAATTTGGGACAGGGATCCAGTACGCAGTATTTT
>TRBJ1-2|TRBD1|once|TRBV7-2|15
CASSLAPGQGSGYTF
TGTGCCAGCAGCTTAGCCCCGGGACAGGGTTCTGGCTACACCTTC
>TRBJ2-7|TRBD2|NA|TRBV11-2|14
CASTIAGIPHEQYF
TGTGCCAGCACCATAGCGGGGATCCCCCACGAGCAGTACTTC
>TRBJ2-7|NA|few|TRBV4-3|13
CASSQGRAYEQYF
TGCGCCAGCAGCCAAGGCAGGGCCTACGAGCAGTACTTC
>TRBJ1-2|NA|NA|TRBV4-3|16
CASSQDFKEVYYGYTF
TGCGCCAGCAGCCAAGATTTCAAGGAGGTCTACTATGGCTACACCTTC
>TRBJ2-7|NA|NA|TRBV6-1|13
CASSAHQAYEQYF
TGTGCCAGCAGCGCCCATCAGGCCTACGAGCAGTACTTC
>TRBJ2-1|TRBD2|NA|TRBV29-1|16
CSVEGTFAGEYNEQFF
TGCAGCGTTGAAGGGACCTTTGCGGGAGAATACAATGAGCAGTTCTTC
>TRBJ1-1|NA|NA|TRBV10-3|14
CAISESFSGREAFF
TGTGCCATCAGTGAGTCCTTTAGCGGGCGTGAAGCTTTCTTT
>TRBJ1-5|TRBD1|NA|TRBV6-6|15
CASSYSQGGNQPQHF
TGTGCCAGCAGTTATTCACAGGGGGGCAATCAGCCCCAGCATTTT
>TRBJ2-1|NA|NA|TRBV2|19
CASSEAGGIQGWIRNEQFF
TGTGCCAGCAGTGAAGCGGGTGGGATACAGGGATGGATAAGGAATGAGCAGTTCTTC
>TRBJ1-1|NA|NA|TRBV15|12
CATSRSDSEAFF
TGTGCCACCAGCAGATCCGACAGTGAAGCTTTCTTT
>TRBJ1-2|TRBD1|NA|TRBV9|15
CASSVSGTGHYGYTF
TGTGCCAGCAGCGTAAGCGGGACAGGGCATTATGGCTACACCTTC
>TRBJ2-1|TRBD2|NA|TRBV7-2|18
CASSLPSSGGAVYNEQFF
TGTGCCAGCAGCTTACCGTCTAGCGGGGGGGCCGTTTACAATGAGCAGTTCTTC
>TRBJ1-6|NA|NA|TRBV4-1|14
CASRPGHNNSPLHF
TGCGCCAGCAGGCCGGGACATAACAATTCACCCCTCCACTTT